This is a list of T cell receptor beta chains from one sample in a study of CD4 T cells in relation to SARS-CoV-2 and coronaviruses. Assay used: immunoSEQ multiplex PCR; TCRdb lists only in-frame clones, some missing. Of about 36,000 clones listed, around 83% are singletons. These receptors have no identified antigens. Sequencing was done on a sample of naive CD4+ T cells from PBMCs, cultured in vitro. The receptors were gathered from an adult with COVID-19. Each CDR3 is given with its conserved first and last residue. The D gene is left open where the match is weak. Expanded clones get a size class; other rows say once, few or many, or leave the size out.

TRBJ2-2 | NA | NA | TRBV5-5 | TGTGCCAGCAGCGTCGTGTACTCCGGGGAGCTGTTTTTT | CASSVVYSGELFF
TRBJ2-7 | NA | NA | TRBV6-5 | TGTGCCAGCAGTTATTCGAGGGGGGCCGTCTACGAGCAGTACTTC | CASSYSRGAVYEQYF
TRBJ2-1 | NA | NA | TRBV7-8 | TGTGCCAGCGGGGGCGGTATCAACTCCTACAATGAGCAGTTCTTC | CASGGGINSYNEQFF
TRBJ2-5 | NA | NA | TRBV10-3 | TGTGCCATCAGCGAAAACCAAGAGACCCAGTACTTC | CAISENQETQYF
TRBJ1-5 | NA | NA | TRBV18 | TGTGCCAGCTCAACTGACAGTAGCAATCAGCCCCAGCATTTT | CASSTDSSNQPQHF
TRBJ2-1 | NA | TRBD1 | TRBV4-3 | TGCGCCAGCAGCCAAGAGGACAGGACAGGGGGCTTTGAGCGGGAGACTGAGCAGTTCTTC | CASSQEDRTGGFERETEQFF
TRBJ2-2 | NA | NA | TRBV4-1 | TGCGCCAGCAGCCCGGAAGGGGCAGCCGGGGAGCTGTTTTTT | CASSPEGAAGELFF
TRBJ2-7 | NA | NA | TRBV28 | TGTGCCAGCAGTTCCCCCGGGGTCGCCCGCTCCTACGAGCAGTACTTC | CASSSPGVARSYEQYF
TRBJ2-5 | NA | TRBD2 | TRBV6-5 | TGTGCCAGCAGTAAGGGACTAGCGGCACAAGAGACCCAGTACTTC | CASSKGLAAQETQYF
TRBJ2-1 | NA | TRBD1 | TRBV7-2 | TGTGCCAGCAGCCAGGACAGGGATGATGAGCAGTTCTTC | CASSQDRDDEQFF
TRBJ1-5 | NA | NA | TRBV5-4 | TGTGCCAGCAGTTTCCTAGGTACATCCTCTAGCAATCAGCCCCAGCATTTT | CASSFLGTSSSNQPQHF
TRBJ2-2 | NA | NA | TRBV24-1 | TGTGCCACCAGTGACCATGGACAGACCGGGGAGCTGTTTTTT | CATSDHGQTGELFF
TRBJ2-1 | NA | NA | TRBV10-3 | TGTGCCATCAGTGAGTCGATTAATGAGCAGTTCTTC | CAISESINEQFF
TRBJ2-7 | NA | NA | TRBV6-6 | TGTGCCAGCAGCAGTGGGACCTACGAGCAGTACTTC | CASSSGTYEQYF
TRBJ2-2 | NA | TRBD2 | TRBV29-1 | TGCAGCGTGGGACTAGCCCATTTTACGAACACCGGGGAGCTGTTTTTT | CSVGLAHFTNTGELFF
TRBJ1-2 | NA | NA | TRBV28 | TGTGCCAGCAAAGAACTGAGGGCAGGGGAAGACTATGGCTACACCTTC | CASKELRAGEDYGYTF
TRBJ2-3 | NA | TRBD1 | TRBV28 | TGTGCCAGCAGTTCACCGGACAGGGGGCTGGATACGCAGTATTTT | CASSSPDRGLDTQYF
TRBJ1-1 | NA | NA | TRBV7-3 | TGTGCCAGTTCTAAGGACCGGAACACTGAAGCTTTCTTT | CASSKDRNTEAFF
TRBJ1-2 | NA | NA | TRBV5-4 | TGTGCCAGCAGCTTACCGGGACGGGACTATGGCTACACCTTC | CASSLPGRDYGYTF
TRBJ1-2 | NA | NA | TRBV7-9 | TGTGCCAGCAGCTTAGAGTTTTACGGCTACACCTTC | CASSLEFYGYTF
TRBJ1-5 | NA | NA | TRBV27 | TGTGCCAGCAGCCCCAGCCTCGGAGATAGCAATCAGCCCCAGCATTTT | CASSPSLGDSNQPQHF
TRBJ1-2 | NA | TRBD1 | TRBV9 | TGTGCCAGCAGCGTAGCTGGGGGACAGACACACCACCACTATGGCTACACCTTC | CASSVAGGQTHHHYGYTF
TRBJ2-7 | NA | NA | TRBV19 | TGTGCCAGTAGTATCACGGGTAGCGAGCAGTACTTC | CASSITGSEQYF
TRBJ2-5 | once | NA | TRBV10-1 | TGCGCCAGCACCGACCTGGGGTGGGAGACCCAGTACTTC | CASTDLGWETQYF
TRBJ2-3 | NA | TRBD2 | TRBV7-3 | TGTGCCAGCAGGACTAGCGGGAGTGCAGATACGCAGTATTTT | CASRTSGSADTQYF
TRBJ2-2 | NA | TRBD2 | TRBV5-1 | TGCGCCAGCAAACCTATAGCGGGAGTGAACACCGGGGAGCTGTTTTTT | CASKPIAGVNTGELFF
TRBJ2-7 | NA | NA | TRBV23-1 | TGCGCCAGCACACTACAGGGTAACGAGCAGTACTTC | CASTLQGNEQYF
TRBJ2-3 | NA | NA | TRBV7-2 | TGTGCCAGCAGCTCTATAGGGGGAGGAACTACGCAGTATTTT | CASSSIGGGTTQYF
TRBJ2-1 | NA | TRBD1 | TRBV18 | TGTGCCAGCTCACGGGGACAGGGGGGTTTCGATGAGCAGTTCTTC | CASSRGQGGFDEQFF
TRBJ2-1 | NA | TRBD2 | TRBV3-1/TRBV3-2 | TGTGCCAGCAGCCCCGTCACTAGCGGGACATACAATGAGCAGTTCTTC | CASSPVTSGTYNEQFF
TRBJ1-5 | NA | TRBD1 | TRBV24-1 | TGTGCCACCAGTGATGGGGACAGGGTATCAAATCAGCCCCAGCATTTT | CATSDGDRVSNQPQHF
TRBJ1-4 | NA | TRBD1 | TRBV28 | TGTGCCAGCAGTCCTCGGACAGGGAAGGGGGAAAAACTGTTTTTT | CASSPRTGKGEKLFF
TRBJ2-1 | NA | NA | TRBV28 | TGTGCCAGCAGTTTCCGTACAGATCGGAGGTTCTTC | CASSFRTDRRFF
TRBJ2-1 | NA | TRBD1 | TRBV29-1 | TGCAGCGCCCCCCGGCAGGGGGCCCCGGGTGAGCAGTTCTTC | CSAPRQGAPGEQFF
TRBJ2-5 | NA | NA | TRBV5-1 | TGCGCCAGCAGCTTAGATGCCGGACGACAAGAGACCCAGTACTTC | CASSLDAGRQETQYF
TRBJ1-1 | NA | NA | TRBV4-2 | TGTGCCAGCAGCCAATGGAAGAACACTGAAGCTTTCTTT | CASSQWKNTEAFF
TRBJ1-6 | few | NA | TRBV11-2 | TGTGCCAGCAGCCTCCCGCGGGGGTCACTTAGCTCCTATAATTCACCCCTCCACTTT | CASSLPRGSLSSYNSPLHF
TRBJ2-3 | NA | TRBD2 | TRBV15 | TGTGCCACCAGCAAGGGGACTAGCGGACTGACAGATACGCAGTATTTT | CATSKGTSGLTDTQYF
TRBJ2-3 | NA | NA | TRBV5-4 | TGTGCCAGCAGGCAGGGGGGTACGGGAACTGCAGATACGCAGTATTTT | CASRQGGTGTADTQYF
TRBJ2-5 | NA | TRBD2 | TRBV9 | TGTGCCAGCAGCGTAGACCCGGGAGGGCAAGAGACCCAGTACTTC | CASSVDPGGQETQYF
TRBJ2-1 | NA | TRBD2 | TRBV27 | TGTGCCACCAAACGGCGGGAGGGTTTCAATGAGCAGTTCTTC | CATKRREGFNEQFF
TRBJ1-1 | medium-sized | NA | TRBV28 | TGTGCCAGCAGTTCCGCTTTACCGAACACTGAAGCTTTCTTT | CASSSALPNTEAFF